These 13 T cell receptor beta chains came from one sample sequenced in a study of memory CD4+ T cells and cytomegalovirus serostatus. The sort gate was single viable CD3+CD4+CD8-CD45RO+ cells for memory CD4+ T cells. TCRdb's copy holds only in-frame clones and misses some; the assay was immunoSEQ multiplex PCR. The sample includes 50,000 or so clones, about 80% of them seen just once. The sample comprised memory CD4+ T cells from blood. The receptor source for this set is an adult in good health and CMV-seronegative.

The CDR3 region is CASSREETQYF. The CDR3 DNA sequence: TGTGCCAGCAGTAGGGAAGAGACCCAGTACTTC. The chain couples TRBV28 to TRBJ2-5; D not certain. This CDR3 is 11 amino acids long. Looked up from germline, CDR1 is MDHEN and CDR2 is SYDVKM. V gave up 5 bases and J gave up 3 bases, with 4 bases separating them.

The chain is built from TRBV28 and TRBJ2-5, with 7 bases lining up with TRBD1. V was pared by 5 bases and J by 4 bases, with 7 bases of the junction left unmatched. This CDR3 comprises 14 residues. Germline V CDR1 and CDR2: MDHEN, SYDVKM. CDR3 protein: CASSAPGGRETQYF. In DNA, the CDR3 is TGTGCCAGCAGTGCCCCAGGGGGACGAGAGACCCAGTACTTC.

This chain uses TRBV4-3 with TRBJ2-1, with 12 positions matching TRBD2. Trimming at V came to 1 base and at J to 1 base, leaving 5 bases not matched to a gene. CDR3 length equals 18 residues. CDR1 is LGHNA and CDR2 is YSLEER in the germline V gene. For the CDR3, the DNA is TGCGCCAGCAGCCAAGGACTAGCGGGGGCTACATCCTACAATGAGCAGTTCTTC. Its translation is CASSQGLAGATSYNEQFF.

V gene TRBV28 combines with J gene TRBJ2-7; D remains ambiguous. Trimming removed 3 bases from V and 3 bases from J, with 12 bases in between. CDR3 length equals 14 residues. CDR1 and CDR2 from the germline V gene are MDHEN and SYDVKM. This CDR3 is CASSFSLGDYEQYF. In DNA, the CDR3 is TGTGCCAGCAGTTTCTCCTTGGGCGACTACGAGCAGTACTTC.

The DNA of the CDR3 is TGTGCCAGCAGCAGGACCAGGGGGCTCGCCTACGAGCAGTACTTC. The encoded protein is CASSRTRGLAYEQYF. This chain links TRBV6-5 with TRBJ2-7, with 8 bases that match TRBD1. From germline, CDR1 is MNHEY and CDR2 SVGAGI. After removal of 6 bases from V and 2 bases from J, the junction contained 9 bases not matched to a gene. The CDR3 totals 15 residues.

The chain links TRBV20-1 to TRBJ2-3; a weak D match, TRBD2 (5 bases). The length of the CDR3 is 11 residues. Germline V gives CDR1 DFQATT, CDR2 SNEGSKA (reference sequence). CDR3 protein: CSGSYTDTQYF. The CDR3 DNA is TGCTCGGGGTCTTACACAGATACGCAGTATTTT.

This chain links TRBV5-1 with TRBJ1-4, with D perhaps TRBD1 (6 bases). V shed 4 bases and J shed 8 bases, with 24 bases lying between them. CDR3 length: 17 residues. CDR1 is SGHRS and CDR2 is YFSETQ in the germline V gene. CDR3 region: CASSPPHTGRFTEKLFF. Written as DNA, the CDR3 is TGCGCCAGCAGCCCGCCTCACACAGGGAGGTTTACCGAAAAACTGTTTTTT. Together with reference TRBV5-1 and TRBJ1-4, the CDR3 gives the full variable domain: KAGVTQTPRYLIKTRGQQVTLSCSPISGHRSVSWYQQTPGQGLQFLFEYFSETQRNKGNFPGRFSGRQFSNSRSEMNVSTLELGDSALYLCASSPPHTGRFTEKLFFGSGTQLSVL.

V is TRBV6-5 and J is TRBJ1-1, with 7 positions matching TRBD1. This CDR3 region has 14 residues. V trimming: 7 bases; J trimming: 6 bases; junction bases outside the gene matches: 11. Germline V CDR1 and CDR2: MNHEY, SVGAGI. CDR3 sequence (DNA): TGTGCCAGCACCCTCAGGGGGATTGTTGCTGAAGCTTTCTTT. Protein product: CASTLRGIVAEAFF.

This rearrangement joins TRBV28 to TRBJ2-3, with 8 bases aligning to TRBD1. Germline V gives CDR1 MDHEN, CDR2 SYDVKM. The CDR3 runs to 15 residues. V dropped 2 bases and J dropped 8; count of bases not matched to a gene: 9. The DNA for the CDR3 is TGTGCCAGCAGTTTACCCGGCAGGGGGCGAATTACGCAGTATTTT. The encoded protein is CASSLPGRGRITQYF.

The V gene is TRBV4-2, the J gene TRBJ2-7; unclear D gene. V dropped 1 base and J dropped 1 base, with 14 bases sitting between them. CDR1 and CDR2 (germline): LGHNA, YNFKEQ. The CDR3 is 16 amino acids. CDR3 nucleotides: TGTGCCAGCAGCCAAGGCACTCTCGACGAATCCTACGAGCAGTACTTC. Translating it yields CASSQGTLDESYEQYF.

The table lists this clone with a few counts. The chain carries TRBV6-1 and TRBJ1-3; D uncertain. The CDR3 is 14 amino acids. V gave up 2 bases and J gave up 0 bases, with 5 bases separating them. Per the germline V gene, CDR1 is MNHNS and CDR2 is SASEGT. CDR3 sequence reads: CASSESHSGNTIYF. In nucleotides, the CDR3 is TGTGCCAGCAGTGAATCTCACTCTGGAAACACCATATATTTT.

This CDR3 is CASRTGMRGYTF. Here the CDR3 DNA reads TGTGCCAGCAGGACAGGGATGCGTGGCTACACCTTC. V is TRBV28 and J is TRBJ1-2; 7 nucleotides match TRBD1. CDR1 is MDHEN and CDR2 is SYDVKM in the germline V gene. The V and J ends lost 6 bases and 7 bases, in that order; junction bases with no gene match: 5. CDR3 length: 12 residues.

This chain connects TRBV2 to TRBJ1-2, with TRBD1 matching over 8 bases. The V segment lost 8 bases and the J segment 4 bases; nucleotides outside the gene matches: 9. Germline lookup yields CDR1 SNHLY and CDR2 FYNNEI. The CDR3 covers 14 residues. The CDR3 DNA sequence: TGTGCCAGCGAACTCGACAGGGGCGTCTATGGCTACACCTTC. It codes for CASELDRGVYGYTF.